A single sample is the source of the 19 T cell receptor beta chains below, sequenced in a study of blood T cell repertoires in COVID-19. This table comes from immunoSEQ multiplex PCR, and its TCRdb copy is limited to in-frame clones, with some not included. The repertoire holds about 210,000 clones, with around 88% as singletons. The sample comprised PBMCs or T cells enriched from blood (not recorded which). All receptors derive from a man aged 40-49 years with acute COVID-19.

The chain has TRBV24-1 and TRBJ1-2; D might be TRBD1 (5 bases). Per the germline V gene, CDR1 is KGHDR and CDR2 is SFDVKD. V lost 4 bases to trimming and J lost 5 bases, with 16 bases between them. This CDR3 contains 15 residues. CDR3 in DNA: TGTGCCACCAGTGACTCATTCGGGGGGATGTATGGCTACACCTTC. The encoded protein is CATSDSFGGMYGYTF.

The V call is TRBV27, the J call TRBJ1-6; tentative D call: TRBD1 (6 bases). The CDR3 extends over 13 amino acids. CDR1 MNHEY and CDR2 SMNVEV come from the germline V gene (reference sequence). Trimming cost V 3 bases and J 10 bases, with 10 bases left between them. In nucleotides, the CDR3 is TGTGCCAGCAGTTTCGGGGGGCCCTCACCCCTCCACTTT. Its translation is CASSFGGPSPLHF.

A few counts support this clone. CDR3 region: CASSWMTYFAGEGAGELFF. The CDR3 region has the DNA TGCGCCAGCAGCTGGATGACTTATTTCGCGGGAGAAGGCGCCGGGGAGCTGTTTTTT. The chain combines TRBV5-1 with TRBJ2-2; 7 nucleotides line up with TRBD2. CDR1 and CDR2 from the germline V gene are SGHRS and YFSETQ. Trimming removed 3 bases from V and 6 bases from J; junction bases left unmatched: 20. This CDR3 region has 19 residues.

The genes are TRBV6-5 and TRBJ2-2, with D hard to call. The CDR3 runs 15 residues. Germline values: CDR1 MNHEY, CDR2 SVGAGI. V was shortened by 5 bases and J by 6 bases, with 16 bases between the two germline ends. The CDR3 sequence is CASSPISKRAGELFF. The CDR3 DNA follows: TGTGCCAGCAGTCCGATATCCAAGAGAGCCGGGGAGCTGTTTTTT.

The genes are TRBV20-1 and TRBJ2-3, with TRBD2 as a possible D gene (6 bases). This CDR3 comprises 16 residues. Germline V gene data show CDR1 as DFQATT and CDR2 as SNEGSKA (reference sequence). V was clipped by 3 bases and J by 0 bases, with 16 bases between them. CDR3 nucleotide sequence: TGCAGTGCTAGTAGGGCTAGCGTGTCTAGCACAGATACGCAGTATTTT. Protein product: CSASRASVSSTDTQYF.

The chain links TRBV4-2 to TRBJ2-7; TRBD1 is a possible D gene (5 bases). Trimming pared 3 bases from V and 12 bases from J, leaving 21 bases between. CDR1 is LGHNA and CDR2 is YNFKEQ in the germline V gene. The CDR3 is 14 residues long. The CDR3 region is CASSQDMSSYVGYF. The CDR3 nucleotides are TGTGCCAGCAGCCAGGACATGAGCTCCTACGTTGGGTACTTC.

The rearrangement joins TRBV7-6 to TRBJ2-3, with a tentative D call TRBD2 (6 bases). The length of the CDR3 is 16 residues. Germline CDR1 and CDR2: SGHVS and FNYEAQ. V was clipped by 1 base and J by 2 bases, with 13 bases between them. The CDR3: CASSLVEGLVTDTQYF. DNA of the CDR3: TGTGCCAGCAGCTTAGTGGAGGGGCTAGTCACAGATACGCAGTATTTT.

Comments on this clone: One end of the junction fails to match germline, which may point to a read error. J is TRBJ1-1 and V is TRBV6-1, with D possibly being TRBD1 (6 bases). Germline V gene sequence: CDR1 MNHNS, CDR2 SASEGT. This CDR3 comprises 14 residues. CDR3 loop: CASREGGLGTEAFF. CDR3 sequence (DNA): TGTGCCAGCAGGGAAGGGGGGCTGGGCACTGAAGCTTTCTTT.

As to this clone: The junction departs from germline at one end; a sequencing error may be responsible. The chain links TRBV11-2 to TRBJ2-4, with TRBD1 identical over 9 bases. The germline CDR1 and CDR2 sequences are SGHAT and FQNNGV. The length of the CDR3 is 14 residues. The chain's CDR3 is CASSARPGQGRLNF. The CDR3 DNA sequence: TGTGCCAGCAGCGCAAGACCGGGACAGGGACGCCTGAACTTC.

The genes are TRBV7-3 and TRBJ2-2, with D maybe TRBD2 (5 bases). V was cut by 2 bases and J by 2 bases, with 12 bases left in between. Germline CDR1 and CDR2: SGHTA and FQGTGA. CDR3 length: 16 amino acids. CDR3 nucleotide sequence: TGTGCCAGCAGCTTAGTAGCGACCCACAACACCGGGGAGCTGTTTTTT. Protein: CASSLVATHNTGELFF.

V usage is TRBV7-3 and J usage is TRBJ2-1, with D perhaps TRBD2 (6 bases). Trimming removed 2 bases at V and 3 bases at J, with 14 bases between. The CDR3 loop spans 16 amino acids. Per the germline V gene, CDR1 is SGHTA and CDR2 is FQGTGA. As DNA, the CDR3 is TGTGCCAGCAGCTTACTCGGAGGGGACCTCTACAATGAGCAGTTCTTC. Encoded protein: CASSLLGGDLYNEQFF.

This sequence joins TRBV30 and TRBJ2-3; 7 positions match TRBD1. This CDR3 is built from 13 residues. V was pared by 5 bases and J by 8 bases, with 10 bases of the junction left unmatched. Per the germline V gene, CDR1 is GTSNPN and CDR2 is SVGIG (reference sequence). CDR3 DNA: TGTGCCTGGGGAGCGACAGGGCGAGGTACGCAGTATTTT. It codes for CAWGATGRGTQYF.

The V call is TRBV9, the J call TRBJ1-1; the D gene is possibly TRBD1 (6 bases). Trimming pared 10 bases from V and 5 bases from J, leaving 18 bases between. CDR1 SGDLS and CDR2 YYNGEE come from the germline V gene. The CDR3 is made up of 13 amino acids. CDR3 loop: CAASLGAETEAFF. As DNA, the CDR3 is TGTGCCGCTTCCCTGGGGGCGGAAACTGAAGCTTTCTTT.

The V call is TRBV28, the J call TRBJ1-4, with D tentatively TRBD1 (6 bases). V was clipped by 6 bases and J by 7 bases, with 9 bases between them. This CDR3 is built from 12 residues. Germline V gene data show CDR1 as MDHEN and CDR2 as SYDVKM. The CDR3 DNA follows: TGTGCCAGCAGGCCGACAGGTGAAAAACTGTTTTTT. This sequence encodes CASRPTGEKLFF.

The chain links TRBV6-5 to TRBJ1-3; 9 bases agree with TRBD1. V shed 4 bases and J 7 bases; nucleotides not matched to a gene: 5. The CDR3 consists of 14 residues. Germline loops: CDR1 MNHEY, CDR2 SVGAGI. CDR3 bases: TGTGCCAGCAGTTTGGGACAGGGAAGTAACACCATATATTTT. This translates into CASSLGQGSNTIYF.

Here the CDR3 reads CASRGTWDSGNTIYF. CDR3 nucleotides: TGTGCCAGCAGGGGGACATGGGACTCTGGAAACACCATATATTTT. V is TRBV28 and J is TRBJ1-3, with a tentative D call TRBD1 (6 bases). The CDR3 has 15 amino acids. The germline V gene encodes CDR1 MDHEN and CDR2 SYDVKM. V was cut by 6 bases and J by 0 bases, with 12 bases left in between. The variable domain in full, completed from reference TRBV28 and TRBJ1-3, reads DVKVTQSSRYLVKRTGEKVFLECVQDMDHENMFWYRQDPGLGLRLIYFSYDVKMKEKGDIPEGYSVSREKKERFSLILESASTNQTSMYLCASRGTWDSGNTIYFGEGSWLTVV.

The J gene is TRBJ2-5, the V gene TRBV9; D perhaps matches TRBD1 (5 bases). Germline V lookup: CDR1 SGDLS, CDR2 YYNGEE. Between the trimmed V and J ends, which lost 0 bases and 2 bases, there was a span of 14 bases. This CDR3 spans 16 amino acids. Here the CDR3 reads CASSVGDSNFQETQYF. DNA of the CDR3: TGTGCCAGCAGCGTAGGCGACAGCAACTTTCAAGAGACCCAGTACTTC.

Note on this clone: In the same sample, other DNA sequences code for this CDR3. V is TRBV5-1 and J is TRBJ2-5; 8 nucleotides line up with TRBD2. CDR1 is SGHRS, CDR2 YFSETQ, per germline. The junction had 2 bases not matched to a gene; V was cut back by 0 bases and J by 4 bases. The CDR3 length is 14 residues. CDR3: CASSLGLAGETQYF. For the CDR3, the DNA is TGCGCCAGCAGCTTGGGTCTAGCGGGAGAGACCCAGTACTTC.

This clone was counted a few times. V usage is TRBV29-1 and J usage is TRBJ2-7; 7 bases are a match to TRBD1. Germline values: CDR1 SQVTM, CDR2 ANQGSEA. V was clipped by 6 bases and J by 6 bases; unmatched bases: 11. The CDR3 consists of 13 residues. The CDR3 is CSVPTGFGREQYF. CDR3 DNA: TGCAGCGTCCCGACAGGGTTCGGTCGCGAGCAGTACTTC.